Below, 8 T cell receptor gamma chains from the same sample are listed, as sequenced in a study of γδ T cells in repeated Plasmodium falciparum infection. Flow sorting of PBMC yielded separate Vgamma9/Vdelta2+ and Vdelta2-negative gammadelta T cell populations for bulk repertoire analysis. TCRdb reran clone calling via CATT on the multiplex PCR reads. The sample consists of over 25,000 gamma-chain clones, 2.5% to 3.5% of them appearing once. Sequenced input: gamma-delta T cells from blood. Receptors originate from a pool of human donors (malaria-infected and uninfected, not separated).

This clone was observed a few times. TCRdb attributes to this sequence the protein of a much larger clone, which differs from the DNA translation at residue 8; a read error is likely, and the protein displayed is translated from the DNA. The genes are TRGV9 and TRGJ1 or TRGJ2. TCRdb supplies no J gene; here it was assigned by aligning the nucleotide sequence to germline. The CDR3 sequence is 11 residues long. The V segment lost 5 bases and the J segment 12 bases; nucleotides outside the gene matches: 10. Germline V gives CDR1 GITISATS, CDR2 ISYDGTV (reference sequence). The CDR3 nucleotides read TGTGCCTTGTGGGGAGTAATGAGGAAACTCTTT. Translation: CALWGVMRKLF.

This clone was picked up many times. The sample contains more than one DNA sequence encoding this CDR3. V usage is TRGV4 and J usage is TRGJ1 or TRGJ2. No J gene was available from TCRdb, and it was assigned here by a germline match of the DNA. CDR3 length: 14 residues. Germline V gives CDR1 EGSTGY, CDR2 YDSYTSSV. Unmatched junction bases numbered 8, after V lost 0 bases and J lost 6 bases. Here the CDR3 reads CATWDGRVFYKKLF. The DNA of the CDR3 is TGTGCCACCTGGGATGGGCGGGTCTTTTATAAGAAACTCTTT.

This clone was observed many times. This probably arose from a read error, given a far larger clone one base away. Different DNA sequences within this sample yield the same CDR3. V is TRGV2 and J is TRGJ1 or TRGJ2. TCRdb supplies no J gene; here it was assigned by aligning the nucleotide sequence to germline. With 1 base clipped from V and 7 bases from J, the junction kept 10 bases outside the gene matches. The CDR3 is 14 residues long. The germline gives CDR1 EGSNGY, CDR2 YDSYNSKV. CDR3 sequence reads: CATWDGRPYYKKLF. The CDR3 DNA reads TGTGCCACCTGGGACGGTCGACCCTACTATAAGAAACTCTTT.

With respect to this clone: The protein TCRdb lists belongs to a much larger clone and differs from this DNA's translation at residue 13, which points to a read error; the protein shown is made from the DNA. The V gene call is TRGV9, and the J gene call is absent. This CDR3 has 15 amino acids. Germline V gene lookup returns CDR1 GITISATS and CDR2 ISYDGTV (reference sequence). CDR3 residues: CALWAKELGKKIMVF. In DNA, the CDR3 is TGTGCCTTGTGGGCAAAAGAGTTGGGCAAAAAAATCATGGTATTT.

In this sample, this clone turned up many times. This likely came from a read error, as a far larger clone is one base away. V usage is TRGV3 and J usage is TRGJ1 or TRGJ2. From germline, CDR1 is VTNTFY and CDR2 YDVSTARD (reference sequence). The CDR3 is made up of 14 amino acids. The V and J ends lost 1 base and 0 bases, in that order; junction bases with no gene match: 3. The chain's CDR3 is CATWDSQNYYKKLF. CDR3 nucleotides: TGTGCCACCTGGGACAGTCAGAATTATTATAAGAAACTCTTT.

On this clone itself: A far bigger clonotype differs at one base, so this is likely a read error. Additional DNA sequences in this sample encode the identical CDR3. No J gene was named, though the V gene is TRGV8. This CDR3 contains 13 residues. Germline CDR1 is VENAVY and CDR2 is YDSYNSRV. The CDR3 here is CATWDSPNYKKLF. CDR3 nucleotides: TGTGCCACCTGGGATAGCCCAAATTATAAGAAGCTCTTT.

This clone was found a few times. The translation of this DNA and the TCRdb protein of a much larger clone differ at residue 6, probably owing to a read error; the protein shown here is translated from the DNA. DNA of the CDR3: TGTGCCTTGTGGGAGGCGCAACGCCGCGGATCGAATTATTATAAGAAACTCTTT. Translation: CALWEAQRRGSNYYKKLF. The V gene is TRGV9, the J gene TRGJ1 or TRGJ2. TCRdb lists no J gene, so it was determined here by aligning the DNA to germline. V shed 2 bases, J shed 0 bases, and the junction held 16 bases outside the gene matches. Germline values: CDR1 GITISATS, CDR2 ISYDGTV (reference sequence). This CDR3 region has 18 residues.

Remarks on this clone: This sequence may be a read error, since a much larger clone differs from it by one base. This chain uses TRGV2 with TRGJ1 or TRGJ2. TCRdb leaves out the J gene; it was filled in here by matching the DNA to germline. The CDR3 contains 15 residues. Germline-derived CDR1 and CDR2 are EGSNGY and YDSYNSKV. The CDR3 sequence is CATWDGPGYYYKKLF. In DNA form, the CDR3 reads TGTGCCACCTGGGACGGGCCCGGGTATTACTATAAGAAACTCTTT.